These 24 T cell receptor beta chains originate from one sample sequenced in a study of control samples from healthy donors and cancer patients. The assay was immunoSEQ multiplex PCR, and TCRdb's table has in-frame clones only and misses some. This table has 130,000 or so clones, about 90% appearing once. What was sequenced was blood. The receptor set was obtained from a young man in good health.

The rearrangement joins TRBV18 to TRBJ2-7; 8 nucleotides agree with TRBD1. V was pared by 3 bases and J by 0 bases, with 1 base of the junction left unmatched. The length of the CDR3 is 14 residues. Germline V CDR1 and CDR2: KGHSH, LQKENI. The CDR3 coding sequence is TGTGCCAGCTCACCGACAGGGGACTCCTACGAGCAGTACTTC. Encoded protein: CASSPTGDSYEQYF.

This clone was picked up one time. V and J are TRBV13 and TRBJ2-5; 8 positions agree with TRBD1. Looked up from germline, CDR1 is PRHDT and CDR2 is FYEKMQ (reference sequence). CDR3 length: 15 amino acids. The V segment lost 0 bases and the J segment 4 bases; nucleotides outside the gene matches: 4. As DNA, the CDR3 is TGTGCCAGCAGCTTAGGTGGACAGGGTGGAGAGACCCAGTACTTC. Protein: CASSLGGQGGETQYF.

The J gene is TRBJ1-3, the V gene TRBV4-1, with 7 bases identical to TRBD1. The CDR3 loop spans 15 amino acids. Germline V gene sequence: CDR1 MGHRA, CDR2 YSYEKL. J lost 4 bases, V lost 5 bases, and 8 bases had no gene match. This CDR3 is CASSKTGENGNTIYF. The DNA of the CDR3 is TGCGCCAGCAGCAAAACAGGGGAGAACGGAAACACCATATATTTT.

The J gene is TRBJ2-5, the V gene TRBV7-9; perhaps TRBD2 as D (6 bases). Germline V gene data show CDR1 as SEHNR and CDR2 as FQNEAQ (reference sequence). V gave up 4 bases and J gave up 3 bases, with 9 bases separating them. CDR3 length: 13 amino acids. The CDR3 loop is CASSWGLEETQYF. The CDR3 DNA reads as TGTGCCAGCAGCTGGGGACTGGAAGAGACCCAGTACTTC.

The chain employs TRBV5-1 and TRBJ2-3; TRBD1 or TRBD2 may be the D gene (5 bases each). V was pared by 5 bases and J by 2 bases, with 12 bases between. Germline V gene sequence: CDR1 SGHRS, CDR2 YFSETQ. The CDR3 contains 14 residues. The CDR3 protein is CASSNWGPTDTQYF. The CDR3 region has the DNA TGCGCCAGCAGTAACTGGGGACCCACAGATACGCAGTATTTT.

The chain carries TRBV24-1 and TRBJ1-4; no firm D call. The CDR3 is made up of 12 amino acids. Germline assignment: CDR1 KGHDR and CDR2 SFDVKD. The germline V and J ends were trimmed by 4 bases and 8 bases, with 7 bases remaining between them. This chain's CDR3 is CATSDRGEKLFF. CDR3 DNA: TGTGCCACCAGTGACCGTGGGGAAAAACTGTTTTTT.

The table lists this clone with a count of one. CDR3 region: CASSPWTGGSPLHF. The DNA for the CDR3 is TGTGCCAGCAGCCCGTGGACAGGGGGCTCACCCCTCCACTTT. This sequence joins TRBV9 and TRBJ1-6; TRBD1 matches 11 bases. The ends lost 4 bases at V and 10 bases at J; junction bases unmatched: 4. The germline V gene has CDR1 SGDLS and CDR2 YYNGEE. The CDR3 consists of 14 residues.

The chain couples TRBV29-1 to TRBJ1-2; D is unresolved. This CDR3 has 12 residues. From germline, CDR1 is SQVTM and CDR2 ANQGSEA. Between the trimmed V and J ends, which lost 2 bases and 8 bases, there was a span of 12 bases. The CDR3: CSVETAESGYTF. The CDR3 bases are TGCAGCGTTGAAACTGCAGAATCGGGCTACACCTTC.

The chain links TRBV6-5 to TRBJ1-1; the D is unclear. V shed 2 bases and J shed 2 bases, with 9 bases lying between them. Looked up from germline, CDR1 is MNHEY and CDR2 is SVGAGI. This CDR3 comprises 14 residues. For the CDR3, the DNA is TGTGCCAGCAGTTACCAGCTCCTAAACACTGAAGCTTTCTTT. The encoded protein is CASSYQLLNTEAFF.

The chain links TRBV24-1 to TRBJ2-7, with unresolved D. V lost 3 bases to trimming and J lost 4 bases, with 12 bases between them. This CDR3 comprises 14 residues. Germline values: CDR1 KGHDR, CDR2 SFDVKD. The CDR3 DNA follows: TGTGCCACCAGTGATCCTCCCCCGTCTTACGAGCAGTACTTC. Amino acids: CATSDPPPSYEQYF.

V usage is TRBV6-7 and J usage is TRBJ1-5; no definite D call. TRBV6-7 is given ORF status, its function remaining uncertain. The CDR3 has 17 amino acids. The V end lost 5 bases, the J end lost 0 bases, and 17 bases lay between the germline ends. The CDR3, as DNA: TGTGCCAGCAGTCCGGCCCTAGGAAACTATAGCAATCAGCCCCAGCATTTT. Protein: CASSPALGNYSNQPQHF.

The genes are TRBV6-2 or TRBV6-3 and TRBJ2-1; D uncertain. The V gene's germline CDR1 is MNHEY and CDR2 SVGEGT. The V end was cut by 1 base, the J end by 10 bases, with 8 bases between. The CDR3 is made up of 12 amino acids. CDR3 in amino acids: CASSYLAAEQFF. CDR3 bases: TGTGCCAGCAGTTACTTGGCCGCCGAGCAGTTCTTC.

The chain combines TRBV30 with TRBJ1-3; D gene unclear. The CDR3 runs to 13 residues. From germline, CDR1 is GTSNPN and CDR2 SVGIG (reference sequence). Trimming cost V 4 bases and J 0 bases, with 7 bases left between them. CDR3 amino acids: CAWTRSSGNTIYF. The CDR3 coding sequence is TGTGCCTGGACCCGTAGCTCTGGAAACACCATATATTTT. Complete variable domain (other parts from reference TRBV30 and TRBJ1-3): SQTIHQWPATLVQPVGSPLSLECTVEGTSNPNLYWYRQAAGRGLQLLFYSVGIGQISSEVPQNLSASRPQDRQFILSSKKLLLSDSGFYLCAWTRSSGNTIYFGEGSWLTVV.

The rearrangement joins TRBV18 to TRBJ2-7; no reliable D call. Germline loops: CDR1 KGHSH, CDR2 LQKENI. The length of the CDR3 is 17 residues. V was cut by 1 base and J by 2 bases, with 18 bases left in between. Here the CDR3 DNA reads TGTGCCAGCTCACCACGGTCCCTGCCAGGCGTTCCCTACGAGCAGTACTTC. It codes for CASSPRSLPGVPYEQYF.

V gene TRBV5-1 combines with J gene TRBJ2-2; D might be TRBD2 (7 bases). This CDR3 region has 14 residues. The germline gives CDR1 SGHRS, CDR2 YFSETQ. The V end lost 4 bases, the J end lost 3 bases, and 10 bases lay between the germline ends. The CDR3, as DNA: TGCGCCAGCAGCGGGGGGGCGGACACCGGGGAGCTGTTTTTT. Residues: CASSGGADTGELFF.

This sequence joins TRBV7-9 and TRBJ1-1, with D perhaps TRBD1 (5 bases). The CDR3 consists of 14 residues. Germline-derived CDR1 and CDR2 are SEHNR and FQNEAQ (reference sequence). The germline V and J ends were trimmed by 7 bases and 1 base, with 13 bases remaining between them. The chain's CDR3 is CASTLSGTNTEAFF. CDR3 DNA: TGTGCCAGCACCCTCTCGGGGACGAACACTGAAGCTTTCTTT.

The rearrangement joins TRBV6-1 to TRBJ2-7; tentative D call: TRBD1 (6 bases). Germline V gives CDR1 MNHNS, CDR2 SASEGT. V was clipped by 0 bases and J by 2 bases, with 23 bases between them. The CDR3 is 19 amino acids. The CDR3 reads CASSEASGAHSIVTYEQYF. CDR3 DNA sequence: TGTGCCAGCAGTGAAGCATCAGGGGCGCATAGTATTGTCACCTACGAGCAGTACTTC.

In DNA form, the CDR3 reads TGTGCCAGCAGTGCAGGGAACTCCTACGAGCAGTACTTC. Its translation: CASSAGNSYEQYF. V and J are TRBV25-1 and TRBJ2-7, with TRBD1 as a possible D gene (5 bases). V gave up 4 bases and J gave up 0 bases, with 7 bases separating them. The CDR3 spans 13 residues. The germline gives CDR1 MGHDK, CDR2 SYGVNS.

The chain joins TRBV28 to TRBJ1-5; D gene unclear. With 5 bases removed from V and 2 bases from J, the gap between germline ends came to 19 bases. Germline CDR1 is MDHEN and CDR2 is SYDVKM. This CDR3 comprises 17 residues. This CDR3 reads CASSPHPRGYGNQPQHF. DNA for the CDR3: TGTGCCAGCAGTCCCCACCCTAGAGGGTATGGCAATCAGCCCCAGCATTTT.

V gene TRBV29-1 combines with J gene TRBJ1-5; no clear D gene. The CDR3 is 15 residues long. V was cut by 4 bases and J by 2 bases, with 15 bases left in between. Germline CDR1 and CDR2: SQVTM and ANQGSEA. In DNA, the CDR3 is TGCAGCGTTGCCGAAGGGTTGCTCGGCAATCAGCCCCAGCATTTT. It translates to CSVAEGLLGNQPQHF.

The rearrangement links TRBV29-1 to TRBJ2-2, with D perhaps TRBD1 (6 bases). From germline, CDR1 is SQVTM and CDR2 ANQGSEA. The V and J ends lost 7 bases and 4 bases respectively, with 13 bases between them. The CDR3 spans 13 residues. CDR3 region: CSATGSGTGELFF. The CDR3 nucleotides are TGCAGCGCCACAGGGTCGGGCACCGGGGAGCTGTTTTTT.

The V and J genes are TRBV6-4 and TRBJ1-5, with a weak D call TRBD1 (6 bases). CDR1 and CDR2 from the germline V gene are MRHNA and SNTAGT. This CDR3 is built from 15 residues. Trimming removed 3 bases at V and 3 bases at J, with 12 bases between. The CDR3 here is CASSEDGGLNQPQHF. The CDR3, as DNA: TGTGCCAGCAGTGAAGACGGGGGGCTCAATCAGCCCCAGCATTTT.

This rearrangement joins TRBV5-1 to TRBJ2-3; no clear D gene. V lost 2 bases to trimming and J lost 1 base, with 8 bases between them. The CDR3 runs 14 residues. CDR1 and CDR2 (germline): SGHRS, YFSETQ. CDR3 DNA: TGCGCCAGCAGCTTAAATTGGGGCACAGATACGCAGTATTTT. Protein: CASSLNWGTDTQYF.

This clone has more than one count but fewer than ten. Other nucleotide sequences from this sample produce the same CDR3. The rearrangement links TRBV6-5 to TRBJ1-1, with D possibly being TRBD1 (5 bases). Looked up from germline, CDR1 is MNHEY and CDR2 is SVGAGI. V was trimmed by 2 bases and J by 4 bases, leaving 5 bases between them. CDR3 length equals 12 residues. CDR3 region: CASSYGGTEAFF. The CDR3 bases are TGTGCCAGCAGTTACGGGGGCACTGAAGCTTTCTTT.